This T cell receptor (beta chain) came from a study of blood T cell repertoires in COVID-19. At the level of the study: Whether acute or convalescent, the COVID-19 samples came from the United States, Italy and Spain. The cDNA or gDNA used as material had been derived from T cells, B-cell-depleted T cells, or PBMCs.

Germline V CDR1 and CDR2: SGHDN, FVKESK. This CDR3 has 16 amino acids. The V end lost 2 bases, the J end lost 1 base, and 15 bases lay between the germline ends. In the study's own analysis: For nucleated cells, counts were estimated from reference gene primer amplification. Clones were read by immunoSEQ multiplex PCR, and TCRdb kept only the in-frame ones, dropping some. V and J calls and clone size are as listed in that table; D and trimming were resolved from the DNA. The sample lists roughly 230,000 clones; 70% to 90% were seen once. Material: peripheral blood. The receptor was isolated from a man between 50 and 59 years old with acute or convalescent COVID-19. The chain is built from TRBV14 and TRBJ2-7; TRBD1 is a possible D gene (6 bases). The CDR3 sequence: CASSQLGQKRSYEQYF. CDR3 in DNA: TGTGCCAGCAGCCAACTAGGACAGAAAAGATCCTACGAGCAGTACTTC.